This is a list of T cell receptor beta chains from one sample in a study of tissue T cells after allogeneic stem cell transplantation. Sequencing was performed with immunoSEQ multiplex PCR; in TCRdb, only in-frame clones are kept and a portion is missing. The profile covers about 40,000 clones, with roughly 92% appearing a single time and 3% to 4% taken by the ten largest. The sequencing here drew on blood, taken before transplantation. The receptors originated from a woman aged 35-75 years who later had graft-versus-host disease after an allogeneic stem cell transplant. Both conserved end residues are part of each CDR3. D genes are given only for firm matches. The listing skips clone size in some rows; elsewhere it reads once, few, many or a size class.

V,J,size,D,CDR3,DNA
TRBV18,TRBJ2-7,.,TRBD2,CASSKTSGSPHEQYF,TGTGCCAGCTCAAAGACTAGCGGGAGTCCCCACGAGCAGTACTTC
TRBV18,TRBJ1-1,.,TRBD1,CASSPRQGSVTEAFF,TGTGCCAGCTCACCACGACAGGGGTCGGTCACTGAAGCTTTCTTT
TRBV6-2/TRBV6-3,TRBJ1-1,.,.,CASSQLGGPMNTEAFF,TGTGCCAGCAGCCAACTCGGGGGCCCCATGAACACTGAAGCTTTCTTT
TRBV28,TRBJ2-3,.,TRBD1,CASRGQGADTQYF,TGTGCCAGCAGAGGACAGGGGGCCGATACGCAGTATTTT
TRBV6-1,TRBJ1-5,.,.,CASSDREEGNQPQHF,TGTGCCAGCAGTGACAGGGAAGAGGGCAATCAGCCCCAGCATTTT
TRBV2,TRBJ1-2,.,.,CAQGAGYTF,TGTGCCCAGGGTGCTGGCTACACCTTC
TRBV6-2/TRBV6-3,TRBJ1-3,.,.,CASSYVVGNTIYF,TGTGCCAGCAGTTACGTCGTGGGTAACACCATATATTTT
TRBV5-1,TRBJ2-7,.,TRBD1,CASSLAALDRGSEQYF,TGCGCCAGCAGCTTGGCTGCCCTAGACAGGGGAAGTGAGCAGTACTTC
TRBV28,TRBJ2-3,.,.,CASSMAGYPDTQYF,TGTGCCAGCAGCATGGCAGGGTACCCAGATACGCAGTATTTT
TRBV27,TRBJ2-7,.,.,CASSLSGQGSYEQYF,TGTGCCAGCAGTTTATCGGGTCAGGGATCCTACGAGCAGTACTTC
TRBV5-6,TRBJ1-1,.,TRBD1,CASSRAPRGSEAFF,TGTGCCAGCAGCCGGGCGCCCAGGGGGTCGGAAGCTTTCTTT
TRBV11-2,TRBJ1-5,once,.,CASSPGPLGPQHF,TGTGCCAGCAGTCCTGGACCCTTAGGGCCCCAGCATTTT
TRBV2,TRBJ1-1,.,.,CASKQGDGNTEAFF,TGTGCCAGCAAGCAGGGTGACGGGAACACTGAAGCTTTCTTT
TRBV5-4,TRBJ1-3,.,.,CASSLGPPVETIYF,TGTGCCAGCAGCTTGGGACCCCCAGTGGAGACCATATATTTT
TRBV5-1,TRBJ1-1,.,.,CASSPEGIGVTEAFF,TGCGCCAGCAGCCCGGAAGGGATAGGAGTCACTGAAGCTTTCTTT
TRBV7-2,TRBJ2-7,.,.,CASSPRAGDWAYEQYF,TGTGCCAGCAGCCCACGAGCAGGGGACTGGGCATACGAGCAGTACTTC
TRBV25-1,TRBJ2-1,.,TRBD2,CASSDGVGGGLYNEQFF,TGTGCCAGCAGTGACGGGGTTGGGGGGGGACTTTACAATGAGCAGTTCTTC
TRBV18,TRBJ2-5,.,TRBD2,CASSGLAGDRETQYF,TGTGCCAGCTCCGGACTAGCGGGAGATCGAGAGACCCAGTACTTC
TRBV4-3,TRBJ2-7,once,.,CASSQDQEASYEQYF,TGCGCCAGCAGCCAAGATCAGGAGGCATCCTACGAGCAGTACTTC
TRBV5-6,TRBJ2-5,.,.,CASSLGQGGYETQYF,TGTGCCAGCAGCTTGGGACAGGGAGGTTATGAGACCCAGTACTTC
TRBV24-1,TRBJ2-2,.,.,CAPATGLKTGELFF,TGTGCCCCAGCCACAGGGCTGAAAACCGGGGAGCTGTTTTTT
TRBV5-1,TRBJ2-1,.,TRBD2,CASSFTSGARWAEQFF,TGCGCCAGCAGCTTTACTAGCGGGGCTCGATGGGCCGAGCAGTTCTTC
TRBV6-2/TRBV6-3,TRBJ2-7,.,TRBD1,CASSSDRVAYEQYF,TGTGCCAGCAGCTCCGACAGGGTTGCCTACGAGCAGTACTTC
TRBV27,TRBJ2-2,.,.,CALCPGHKETGELFF,TGTGCCCTGTGTCCGGGACATAAGGAGACCGGGGAGCTGTTTTTT
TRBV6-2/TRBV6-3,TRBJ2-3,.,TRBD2,CASSIAGGSDTQYF,TGTGCCAGCAGTATAGCGGGAGGATCTGATACGCAGTATTTT
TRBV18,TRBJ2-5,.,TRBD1,CASSFEQGVYQETQYF,TGTGCCAGCTCCTTCGAACAGGGGGTGTACCAAGAGACCCAGTACTTC
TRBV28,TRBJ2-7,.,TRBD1,CASFARTGPTYEQYF,TGTGCCAGCTTCGCGAGGACAGGACCGACCTACGAGCAGTACTTC